These 10 T cell receptor beta chains share one sample of origin, sequenced in a study of identical twins' blood T cells. In TCRdb, the 5' RACE reads were re-called with MiXCR into one record per CDR3 protein. The sample contains a few hundred thousand distinct CDR3 sequences, about 28% of which appear only once. Sample: PBMCs. These receptor sequences come from a woman between 18 and 55 years old in good health.

The CDR3 protein is CASSFEPYYSGELFF. CDR3 in DNA: TGTGCCAGCAGCTTCGAACCATACTATTCCGGGGAGCTGTTTTTT. The V call is TRBV7-8, the J call TRBJ2-2; D ambiguous. The CDR3 sequence is 15 residues long. Germline V gene sequence: CDR1 SGHVS, CDR2 FQNEAQ. V lost 3 bases, J lost 6 bases, and 14 bases lay in between.

This rearrangement joins TRBV29-1 to TRBJ1-1; 11 nucleotides line up with TRBD1. From germline, CDR1 is SQVTM and CDR2 ANQGSEA. The length of the CDR3 is 13 residues. J was trimmed by 1 base and V by 6 bases; bases with no gene match: 1. CDR3 nucleotide sequence: TGCAGCGTCGGACAGGGGGCGAACACTGAAGCTTTCTTT. The encoded protein is CSVGQGANTEAFF.

V is TRBV3-1 and J is TRBJ1-3, with 7 bases fitting TRBD1. Trimming removed 0 bases from V and 10 bases from J; junction bases left unmatched: 12. CDR1 is LGHDT and CDR2 is YNNKEL in the germline V gene (reference sequence). The CDR3 totals 16 residues. The CDR3 sequence is CASSQDNLGQRETIYF. CDR3 coding DNA: TGTGCCAGCAGCCAAGATAACTTGGGACAGAGGGAGACCATATATTTT.

This clonotype was seen at least ten times. This sequence joins TRBV20-1 and TRBJ1-5, with no clear D. Germline assignment: CDR1 DFQATT and CDR2 SNEGSKA (reference sequence). Trimming shortened V by 4 bases and J by 2 bases, and 9 bases separated the two germline ends. The CDR3 consists of 13 residues. DNA for the CDR3: TGCAGTGCTATAAATGGGGGCAATCAGCCCCAGCATTTT. Encoded protein: CSAINGGNQPQHF.

V gene TRBV4-1 combines with J gene TRBJ1-1; D possibly corresponds to TRBD1 (6 bases). V dropped 4 bases and J dropped 8 bases, with 14 bases sitting between them. The CDR3 has 13 amino acids. Germline assignment: CDR1 MGHRA and CDR2 YSYEKL. The CDR3 protein is CASSPGRTAEAFF. The CDR3, as DNA: TGCGCCAGCAGCCCAGGGAGGACAGCAGAAGCTTTCTTT.

The V gene is TRBV29-1, the J gene TRBJ1-3; D gene unclear. This CDR3 region has 12 residues. Germline CDR1 and CDR2: SQVTM and ANQGSEA. V was cut by 4 bases and J by 2 bases, with 6 bases left in between. The CDR3 bases are TGCAGCGTTGCGGAAACTGGAAACACCATATATTTT. This gives the protein CSVAETGNTIYF.

The rearrangement links TRBV4-1 to TRBJ2-1; TRBD2 matches at 8 bases. Germline trimming cut 5 bases from V and 4 bases from J; bases unmatched to any gene: 16. Germline-derived CDR1 and CDR2 are MGHRA and YSYEKL. CDR3 length equals 18 residues. The CDR3 DNA is TGCGCCAGCAGCGCCAGCATGTCGGGTAGCGGGGTATACAATGAGCAGTTCTTC. Amino acids: CASSASMSGSGVYNEQFF.

The rearrangement uses TRBV11-3 and TRBJ2-1; D unresolved. Germline V gives CDR1 SGHNT, CDR2 YENEEA. Trimming stripped 2 bases from V and 7 bases from J, with 9 bases between. CDR3 length: 13 residues. This chain's CDR3 is CASSLLRLNEQFF. The CDR3 bases are TGTGCCAGCAGCTTATTACGTTTGAATGAGCAGTTCTTC.

The rearrangement joins TRBV9 to TRBJ2-2, with D unclear. Germline CDR1 reads SGDLS; CDR2 reads YYNGEE. Between the trimmed V and J ends, which lost 0 bases and 5 bases, there was a span of 8 bases. The CDR3 is 14 residues long. Here the CDR3 reads CASSVAPATGELFF. Written as DNA, the CDR3 is TGTGCCAGCAGCGTAGCTCCGGCTACCGGGGAGCTGTTTTTT.

The rearrangement links TRBV19 to TRBJ2-1, with 10 bases lining up with TRBD2. The ends lost 1 base at V and 5 bases at J; junction bases unmatched: 2. This CDR3 has 15 amino acids. Germline CDR1 reads LNHDA; CDR2 reads SQIVND (reference sequence). The CDR3 sequence is CASSIVSGGNNEQFF. CDR3 nucleotide sequence: TGTGCCAGTAGTATAGTTAGCGGGGGGAACAATGAGCAGTTCTTC.